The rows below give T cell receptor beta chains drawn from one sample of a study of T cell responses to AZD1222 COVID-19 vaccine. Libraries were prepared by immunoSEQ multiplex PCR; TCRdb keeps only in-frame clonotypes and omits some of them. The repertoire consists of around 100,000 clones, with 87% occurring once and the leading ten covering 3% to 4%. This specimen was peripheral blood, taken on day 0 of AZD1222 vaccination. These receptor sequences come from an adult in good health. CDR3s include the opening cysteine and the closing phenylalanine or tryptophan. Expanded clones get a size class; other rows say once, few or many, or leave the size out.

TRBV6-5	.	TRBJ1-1	CASRDQQGGVTEAFF
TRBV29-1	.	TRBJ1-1	CSVADSIEAFF
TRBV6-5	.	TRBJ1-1	CASERLGGGDTEAFF
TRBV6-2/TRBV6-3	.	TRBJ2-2	CASSSIGPGRTGELFF
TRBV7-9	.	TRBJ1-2	CASIKRGDGYTF
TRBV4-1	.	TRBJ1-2	CASSQGEGDYNYGYTF
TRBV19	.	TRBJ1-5	CASSIRGPQPQHF
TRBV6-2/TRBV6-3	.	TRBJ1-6	CASSLHGSPLHF
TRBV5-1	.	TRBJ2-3	CATGGGLEFTGDTQYF
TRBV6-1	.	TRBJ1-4	CASSEALPGGGNEKLFF
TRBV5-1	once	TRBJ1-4	CASSPDNGREKLFF
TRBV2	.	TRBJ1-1	CASSTGGPNTEAFF
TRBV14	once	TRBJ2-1	CASSQDWRQGVGNEQFF
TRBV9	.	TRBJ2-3	CASSVDRDRGFDTDTQYF
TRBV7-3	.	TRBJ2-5	CASSLGTSGGQETQYF
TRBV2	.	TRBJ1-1	CASSSSGGVGTEAFF
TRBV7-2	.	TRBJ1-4	CASSLEGTVPGEKLFF
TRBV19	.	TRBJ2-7	CASLQDPYEQYF
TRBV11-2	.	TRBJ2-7	CASSSQVTGVEQYF
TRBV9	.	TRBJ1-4	CASSPQFRRPGQGDEKLFF
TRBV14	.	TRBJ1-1	CASSQDAGYTEAFF
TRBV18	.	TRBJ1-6	CASSPRDTNLLHF
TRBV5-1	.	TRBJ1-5	CASSLGGSNQPQHF
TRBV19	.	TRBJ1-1	CASSIGGAAAAFF
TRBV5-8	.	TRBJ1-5	CASSLAGYSNQPQHF
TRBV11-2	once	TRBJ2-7	CASSFGTDSYEQYF
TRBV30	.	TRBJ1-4	CAGGREKLFF
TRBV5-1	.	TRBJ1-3	CASSLETGTGSGNTIYF
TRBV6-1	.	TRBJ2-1	CASSEVGGLFNNEQFF
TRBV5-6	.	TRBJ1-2	CASSTTGQGARGYTF
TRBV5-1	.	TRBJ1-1	CASSYNSDSNTEAFF
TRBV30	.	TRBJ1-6	CAWKTVTNSPLHF
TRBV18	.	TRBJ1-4	CASSPQAGTGNEKLFF
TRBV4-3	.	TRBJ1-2	CASSQDRGIWSGYTF
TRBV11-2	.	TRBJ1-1	CASSLGRNTEAFF
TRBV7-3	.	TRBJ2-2	CASSLRDANTGELFF